This record looks at one T cell receptor (beta chain) sequence and its context. Its antigen is as yet unknown. The sample belongs to a study of cytomegalovirus exposure and HLA in healthy donors. Study-wide results and caveats: A later look showed TCR association rates differing by HLA locus, highest for DRB1 and lowest for HLA-C. Later analysis found that TCR beta chains associated with HLA were more clonally expanded than other, equally common chains.

Those who donated were healthy bone marrow donors. The CDR3 has 14 amino acids. The germline V gene encodes CDR1 KGHSH and CDR2 LQKENI. Unmatched junction bases numbered 1, after V lost 2 bases and J lost 2 bases. A multiplex PCR was run with 60 Vbeta primers and 13 Jbeta primers. The repertoire was sequenced with immunoSEQ multiplex PCR; TCRdb's copy has only in-frame clones and lacks some. Counted here are more than 200,000 clones, 75% to 80% occurring once; the ten biggest clones make up roughly 1.9%. The receptor comes from a male donor in good health and CMV-seronegative. Sequencing was carried out using PBMCs. The V gene is TRBV18, the J gene TRBJ2-5, with TRBD1 matching over 8 bases. The CDR3 spells CASSPNRGQETQYF. The CDR3 DNA is TGTGCCAGCTCACCAAACAGGGGGCAAGAGACCCAGTACTTC.